These 20 T cell receptor beta chains originate from one sample sequenced in a study of blood T cells in healthy people across ages. Together with a sample-barcoded 5' primer, a J-beta primer mix was included in a second PCR lasting about 7 to 11 cycles. TCRdb analysed the 5' RACE reads with MiXCR anew, one entry per CDR3 protein. The sample carries about 1.4 million distinct CDR3 sequences, around 59% recorded once. Sequencing was done on a sample of blood. All receptors derive from a young man in good health.

This clonotype has a handful of counts. The rearrangement links TRBV28 to TRBJ2-7; TRBD1 aligns across 7 bases. The germline V gene has CDR1 MDHEN and CDR2 SYDVKM. The CDR3 sequence is 15 residues long. After removal of 1 base from V and 3 bases from J, the junction contained 6 bases not matched to a gene. The CDR3 loop is CASSLSQTGDYEQYF. DNA of the CDR3: TGTGCCAGCAGTTTATCCCAAACAGGGGACTACGAGCAGTACTTC.

The CDR3: CASSLNRGMNTEAFF. As DNA, the CDR3 is TGCGCCAGCAGCCTGAACAGGGGGATGAACACTGAAGCTTTCTTT. The rearrangement links TRBV5-1 to TRBJ1-1, with TRBD1 matching over 8 bases. The CDR3 has 15 amino acids. The trim removed 4 bases at V and 0 bases at J, leaving 5 bases unmatched. CDR1 is SGHRS and CDR2 is YFSETQ in the germline V gene.

This chain uses TRBV4-1 with TRBJ1-6; D is possibly TRBD1 (5 bases). This CDR3 is 17 amino acids long. V was pared by 1 base and J by 2 bases, with 12 bases between. The germline V gene has CDR1 MGHRA and CDR2 YSYEKL. DNA of the CDR3: TGCGCCAGCAGCCAAGCCCCCATGGGGGCCTATAATTCACCCCTCCACTTT. Its translation is CASSQAPMGAYNSPLHF.

The sample holds a few counts of this clonotype. The chain has TRBV3-1 and TRBJ2-3; no clear D. V lost 1 base and J lost 6, with 17 bases in between. The CDR3 is 16 amino acids. Germline V CDR1 and CDR2: LGHDT, YNNKEL (reference sequence). The CDR3 DNA reads as TGTGCCAGCAGCCAAGGGACGGTATGGGGAAAGGATACGCAGTATTTT. Protein sequence: CASSQGTVWGKDTQYF.

The chain employs TRBV3-1 and TRBJ2-5; 8 bases line up with TRBD2. The CDR3 consists of 19 residues. V dropped 1 base and J dropped 1; count of bases not matched to a gene: 14. CDR1 is LGHDT and CDR2 is YNNKEL in the germline V gene (reference sequence). The CDR3 region has the DNA TGTGCCAGCAGCCAAGCCAATTGGGTAGCGGGGCGTCTCCAAGAGACCCAGTACTTC. It specifies CASSQANWVAGRLQETQYF.

This clonotype was recorded at least ten times. This chain uses TRBV28 with TRBJ2-7; 7 bases match TRBD2. The CDR3 extends over 13 amino acids. V gave up 7 bases and J gave up 3 bases; unmatched junction bases: 6. CDR1 and CDR2 (germline): MDHEN, SYDVKM. CDR3 sequence reads: CASKRGGIYEQYF. DNA for the CDR3: TGTGCCAGCAAACGCGGGGGAATCTACGAGCAGTACTTC.

The chain uses TRBV10-3 and TRBJ2-1; D is perhaps TRBD1 or TRBD2 (5 bases each). The germline CDR1 and CDR2 sequences are ENHRY and SYGVKD. The V end lost 5 bases, the J end lost 7 bases, and 15 bases lay between the germline ends. The CDR3 runs to 14 residues. This CDR3 is CAISSRDGLNEQFF. The CDR3 nucleotides read TGTGCCATCAGTTCCAGGGACGGGCTAAATGAGCAGTTCTTC.

The chain has TRBV29-1 and TRBJ1-2; no definite D call. V was pared by 3 bases and J by 8 bases, with 13 bases between. CDR1 and CDR2 (germline): SQVTM, ANQGSEA. The CDR3 spans 12 residues. The CDR3 reads CSVDDGSEGYTF. The CDR3, as DNA: TGCAGCGTTGATGACGGGAGTGAGGGCTACACCTTC. The variable domain in full, with the rest retrieved from reference TRBV29-1 and TRBJ1-2, is SAVISQKPSRDICQRGTSLTIQCQVDSQVTMMFWYRQQPGQSLTLIATANQGSEATYESGFVIDKFPISRPNLTFSTLTVSNMSPEDSSIYLCSVDDGSEGYTFGSGTRLTVV.

V gene TRBV7-8 combines with J gene TRBJ1-5; TRBD1 matches 8 bases. Germline V gene sequence: CDR1 SGHVS, CDR2 FQNEAQ. The CDR3 is made up of 16 amino acids. The trim removed 6 bases at V and 1 base at J, leaving 8 bases unmatched. The CDR3 spells CASRLEGQASNQPQHF. For the CDR3, the DNA is TGTGCCAGCAGACTCGAGGGACAGGCCAGCAATCAGCCCCAGCATTTT. The whole variable domain, filled in from reference TRBV7-8 and TRBJ1-5, reads GAGVSQSPRYKVAKRGQDVALRCDPISGHVSLFWYQQALGQGPEFLTYFQNEAQLDKSGLPSDRFFAERPEGSVSTLKIQRTQQEDSAVYLCASRLEGQASNQPQHFGDGTRLSIL.

V and J are TRBV3-1 and TRBJ2-7; perhaps TRBD1 as D (5 bases). This CDR3 is built from 17 residues. V dropped 1 base and J dropped 4 bases, with 20 bases sitting between them. The germline V gene has CDR1 LGHDT and CDR2 YNNKEL (reference sequence). CDR3 in DNA: TGTGCCAGCAGCCAAGGGCCATGGGGCGGACCCCTTTACGAGCAGTACTTC. Its protein product is CASSQGPWGGPLYEQYF.

The chain carries TRBV11-2 and TRBJ2-3, with D perhaps TRBD2 (6 bases). Germline V lookup: CDR1 SGHAT, CDR2 FQNNGV. CDR3 length: 17 amino acids. The V gene lost 4 bases and the J gene lost 0 bases, with 17 bases spanning the gap. CDR3 residues: CASSSVAGWNSTDTQYF. DNA of the CDR3: TGTGCCAGCAGCTCGGTGGCGGGGTGGAATAGCACAGATACGCAGTATTTT.

The chain has TRBV4-2 and TRBJ1-6, with D unresolved. CDR1 is LGHNA, CDR2 YNFKEQ, per germline. This CDR3 is built from 14 residues. V lost 2 bases, J lost 14 bases, and 16 bases lay in between. DNA for the CDR3: TGTGCCAGCAGCCAATGGGAGGCGGGTGGGGCCCTCCACTTT. Its protein is CASSQWEAGGALHF.

The chain carries TRBV25-1 and TRBJ2-2, with D possibly TRBD1 on 5 matching bases. Germline lookup yields CDR1 MGHDK and CDR2 SYGVNS. The CDR3 loop spans 14 amino acids. Trimming shortened V by 5 bases and J by 3 bases, and 10 bases separated the two germline ends. The CDR3 loop is CASSRGFDTGELFF. CDR3 coding DNA: TGTGCCAGCAGTAGGGGTTTCGACACCGGGGAGCTGTTTTTT.

The rearrangement links TRBV7-9 to TRBJ2-7; D is undetermined. V lost 4 bases and J 0 bases, leaving 16 bases between the germline ends. The germline CDR1 and CDR2 sequences are SEHNR and FQNEAQ (reference sequence). The CDR3 has 16 residues. The CDR3 protein is CASSSPALSDSYEQYF. CDR3 nucleotide sequence: TGTGCCAGCAGCTCCCCGGCTCTTTCGGACTCCTACGAGCAGTACTTC.

The chain carries TRBV27 and TRBJ2-7; 10 bases are a match to TRBD2. The J call may be incorrect, as the DNA end agrees better with TRBJ2-5. The CDR3 loop spans 15 amino acids. Per the germline V gene, CDR1 is MNHEY and CDR2 is SMNVEV (reference sequence). The CDR3 DNA follows: TGTGCCAGTAGTCTAGCGGGAGTGAAACAAGAGACCCAGTACTTC. Protein sequence: CASSLAGVKQETQYF.

This chain connects TRBV5-1 to TRBJ2-5; D is perhaps TRBD1 (5 bases). Germline lookup yields CDR1 SGHRS and CDR2 YFSETQ. The V and J ends lost 6 bases and 5 bases respectively, with 11 bases between them. The CDR3 consists of 12 residues. The CDR3 DNA follows: TGCGCCAGCACCGATTCAGGGGAGACCCAGTACTTC. It encodes CASTDSGETQYF.

The chain carries TRBV2 and TRBJ2-1; 8 nucleotides match TRBD2. CDR1 is SNHLY and CDR2 is FYNNEI in the germline V gene. This CDR3 region has 14 residues. Losses at the gene ends were 8 bases for V and 10 bases for J; bases not matched to a gene: 13. The CDR3: CASVRTSTFAEQFF. The CDR3 DNA follows: TGTGCCAGCGTGAGGACTAGCACTTTCGCGGAGCAGTTCTTC.

The chain recombines TRBV7-9 with TRBJ2-2; 7 bases fit TRBD2. Germline V gene lookup returns CDR1 SEHNR and CDR2 FQNEAQ (reference sequence). This CDR3 spans 15 amino acids. Trimming at V came to 5 bases and at J to 7 bases, leaving 10 bases not matched to a gene. Here the CDR3 reads CASSLGEGPDGELFF. The CDR3 DNA reads as TGTGCCAGCAGCCTTGGGGAGGGACCTGACGGGGAGCTGTTTTTT.

This clonotype was recorded a few times. The CDR3 reads CASSQVWREKSRGYTF. The CDR3 DNA is TGCGCCAGCAGCCAAGTTTGGCGAGAGAAGTCTCGTGGCTACACCTTC. The chain combines TRBV4-1 with TRBJ1-2; no clear D. V was trimmed by 1 base and J by 7 bases, leaving 19 bases between them. The V gene's germline CDR1 is MGHRA and CDR2 YSYEKL. There are 16 residues in the CDR3.

V is TRBV6-1 and J is TRBJ1-1; possibly TRBD1 for D (5 bases). CDR1 MNHNS and CDR2 SASEGT come from the germline V gene. V lost 10 bases and J 1 base, leaving 31 bases between the germline ends. The CDR3 is 19 residues long. The CDR3 protein is CATLTGAAALGLWNTEAFF. The CDR3 DNA is TGTGCCACCTTAACCGGGGCGGCGGCACTAGGGCTCTGGAACACTGAAGCTTTCTTT.